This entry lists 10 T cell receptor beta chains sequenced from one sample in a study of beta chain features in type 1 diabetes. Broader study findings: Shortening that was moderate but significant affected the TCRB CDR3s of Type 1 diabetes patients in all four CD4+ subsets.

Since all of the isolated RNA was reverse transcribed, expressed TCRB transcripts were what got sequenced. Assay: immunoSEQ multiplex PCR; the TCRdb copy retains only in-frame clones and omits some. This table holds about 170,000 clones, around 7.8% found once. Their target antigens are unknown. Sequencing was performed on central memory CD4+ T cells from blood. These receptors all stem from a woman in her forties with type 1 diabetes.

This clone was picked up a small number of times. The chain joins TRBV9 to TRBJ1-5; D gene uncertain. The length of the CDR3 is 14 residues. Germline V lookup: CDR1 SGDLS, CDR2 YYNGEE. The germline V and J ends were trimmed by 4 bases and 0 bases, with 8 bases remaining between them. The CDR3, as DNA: TGTGCCAGCAGCCGGAGTCTTAGCAATCAGCCCCAGCATTTT. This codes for CASSRSLSNQPQHF.

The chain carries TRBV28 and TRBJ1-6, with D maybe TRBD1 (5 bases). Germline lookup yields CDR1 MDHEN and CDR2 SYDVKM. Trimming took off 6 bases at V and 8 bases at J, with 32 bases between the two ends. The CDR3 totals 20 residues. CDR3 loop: CASSLGGAGSSLSPDSPLHF. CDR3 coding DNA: TGTGCCAGCAGCCTGGGCGGGGCAGGGTCGAGCCTCTCCCCAGATTCACCCCTCCACTTT.

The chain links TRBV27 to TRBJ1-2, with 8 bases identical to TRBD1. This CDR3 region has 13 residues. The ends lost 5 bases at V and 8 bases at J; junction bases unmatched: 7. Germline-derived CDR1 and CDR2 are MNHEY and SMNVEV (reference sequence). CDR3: CASSLDRGRGYTF. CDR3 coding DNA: TGTGCCAGCAGTCTAGACAGGGGTCGAGGCTACACCTTC.

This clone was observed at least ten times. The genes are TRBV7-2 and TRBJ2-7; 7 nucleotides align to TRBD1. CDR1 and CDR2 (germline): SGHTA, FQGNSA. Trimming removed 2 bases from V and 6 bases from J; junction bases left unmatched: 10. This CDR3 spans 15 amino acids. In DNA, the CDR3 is TGTGCCAGCAGCTTACGGAGACAGGGCCCCCGCGAGCAGTACTTC. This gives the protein CASSLRRQGPREQYF.

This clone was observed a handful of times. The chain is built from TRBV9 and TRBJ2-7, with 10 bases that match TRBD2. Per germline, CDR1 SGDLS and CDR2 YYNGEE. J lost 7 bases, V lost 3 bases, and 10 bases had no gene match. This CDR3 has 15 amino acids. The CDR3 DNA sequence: TGTGCCAGCAGCGCCTCTAGCGGGGGCCTTTTGGAGCAGTACTTC. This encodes CASSASSGGLLEQYF.

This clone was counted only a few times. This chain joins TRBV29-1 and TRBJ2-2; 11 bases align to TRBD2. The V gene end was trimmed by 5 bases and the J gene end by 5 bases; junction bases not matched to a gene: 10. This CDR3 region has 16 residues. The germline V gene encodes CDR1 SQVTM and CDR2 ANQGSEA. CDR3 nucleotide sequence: TGCAGCGTTCTGGGGGCCGGGACTAGCGGTACCGGGGAGCTGTTTTTT. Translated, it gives CSVLGAGTSGTGELFF.

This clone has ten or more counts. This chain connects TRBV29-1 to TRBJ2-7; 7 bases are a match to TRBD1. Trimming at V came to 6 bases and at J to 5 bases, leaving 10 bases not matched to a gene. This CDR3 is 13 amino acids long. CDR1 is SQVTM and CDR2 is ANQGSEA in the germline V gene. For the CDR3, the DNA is TGCAGCGTCGCCGGGACAGATGCCCACGAGCAGTACTTC. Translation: CSVAGTDAHEQYF.

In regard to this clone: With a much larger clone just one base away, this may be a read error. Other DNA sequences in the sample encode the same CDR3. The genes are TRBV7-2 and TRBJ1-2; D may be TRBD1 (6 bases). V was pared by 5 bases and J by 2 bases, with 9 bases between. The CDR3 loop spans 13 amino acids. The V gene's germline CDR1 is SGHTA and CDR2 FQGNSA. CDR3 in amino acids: CASSPDRNYGYTF. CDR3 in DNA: TGTGCCAGCAGCCCAGACAGGAACTATGGCTACACCTTC. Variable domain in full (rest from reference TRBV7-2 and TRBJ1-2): GAGVSQSPSNKVTEKGKDVELRCDPISGHTALYWYRQSLGQGLEFLIYFQGNSAPDKSGLPSDRFSAERTGGSVSTLTIQRTQQEDSAVYLCASSPDRNYGYTFGSGTRLTVV.

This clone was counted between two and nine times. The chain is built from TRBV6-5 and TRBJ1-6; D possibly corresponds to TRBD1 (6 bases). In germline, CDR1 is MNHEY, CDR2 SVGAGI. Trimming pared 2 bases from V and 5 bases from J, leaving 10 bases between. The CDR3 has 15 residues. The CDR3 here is CASSYGAGDNSPLHF. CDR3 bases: TGTGCCAGCAGTTACGGGGCAGGGGATAATTCACCCCTCCACTTT.

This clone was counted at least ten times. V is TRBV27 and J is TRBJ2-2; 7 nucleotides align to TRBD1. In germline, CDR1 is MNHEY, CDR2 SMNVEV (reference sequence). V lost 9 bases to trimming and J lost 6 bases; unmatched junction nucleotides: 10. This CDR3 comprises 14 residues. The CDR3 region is CASLGQRVAGELFF. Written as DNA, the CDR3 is TGTGCCAGTCTGGGACAGAGGGTAGCCGGGGAGCTGTTTTTT.